The 14 T cell receptor beta chains reported below all come from one sample, sequenced in a study of OX40 agonist ivuxolimab in advanced cancers. The repertoire was sequenced with immunoSEQ multiplex PCR; TCRdb's copy has only in-frame clones and lacks some. The profile covers under 95,000 clones, with approximately 85% appearing a single time and approximately 7% taken by the ten largest. Here the sequenced sample was CD4+ or CD8+ T cells sorted from blood, taken in a trial of the OX40 agonist ivuxolimab. Receptors were obtained from an adult with an advanced solid tumor such as melanoma, head and neck, liver or kidney cancer.

The rearrangement links TRBV5-1 to TRBJ2-7, with 7 bases fitting TRBD1. Per germline, CDR1 SGHRS and CDR2 YFSETQ. CDR3 length: 14 residues. The trim removed 2 bases at V and 5 bases at J, leaving 7 bases unmatched. The CDR3 is CASSLGTARNEQYF. The DNA for the CDR3 is TGCGCCAGCAGCTTAGGGACAGCCCGAAACGAGCAGTACTTC.

The chain uses TRBV7-9 and TRBJ2-1; D unresolved. Germline-derived CDR1 and CDR2 are SEHNR and FQNEAQ (reference sequence). This CDR3 is 13 amino acids long. The V and J ends lost 2 bases and 6 bases respectively, with 8 bases between them. The CDR3 sequence: CASSLLRSNEQFF. CDR3 coding DNA: TGTGCCAGCAGCTTACTTAGAAGCAATGAGCAGTTCTTC.

This chain connects TRBV6-4 to TRBJ1-1; D not certain. Trimming took 4 bases from V and 2 from J, leaving 8 bases between them. Germline CDR1 is MRHNA and CDR2 is SNTAGT. This CDR3 is built from 13 residues. CDR3 bases: TGTGCCAGCAGTGCCATGGTTAACACTGAAGCTTTCTTT. This gives the protein CASSAMVNTEAFF.

The chain uses TRBV18 and TRBJ2-2; 9 bases are a match to TRBD2. The CDR3 sequence is 16 residues long. V dropped 0 bases and J dropped 5; count of bases not matched to a gene: 4. Germline V lookup: CDR1 KGHSH, CDR2 LQKENI. Written as DNA, the CDR3 is TGTGCCAGCTCACCACCGGCGGGGGGGCCGACCGGGGAGCTGTTTTTT. Encoded protein: CASSPPAGGPTGELFF.

The sample holds one count of this clone. Other DNA sequences in the same sample also yield this CDR3. V is TRBV18 and J is TRBJ1-5; 7 nucleotides agree with TRBD1. Germline V gene sequence: CDR1 KGHSH, CDR2 LQKENI. CDR3 length: 13 residues. V shed 3 bases and J 4 bases; nucleotides not matched to a gene: 0. The CDR3 sequence is CASSPDRNQPQHF. CDR3 nucleotides: TGTGCCAGCTCACCGGACAGGAATCAGCCCCAGCATTTT.

This clone was seen only a few times. The rearrangement links TRBV18 to TRBJ1-5; D might be TRBD1 (6 bases). V was trimmed by 3 bases and J by 4 bases, leaving 7 bases between them. Germline assignment: CDR1 KGHSH and CDR2 LQKENI. This CDR3 region has 13 residues. In nucleotides, the CDR3 is TGTGCCAGCTCACCGGGGGCTAATCAGCCCCAGCATTTT. It translates to CASSPGANQPQHF.

This rearrangement joins TRBV19 to TRBJ2-2, with TRBD1 identical over 7 bases. V lost 6 bases, J lost 0 bases, and 10 bases stayed unmatched. There are 17 residues in the CDR3. Germline loops: CDR1 LNHDA, CDR2 SQIVND (reference sequence). The CDR3 DNA reads TGTGCCAGTAGCACCCGAGGGGGCGTAGCGAACACCGGGGAGCTGTTTTTT. Translating gives CASSTRGGVANTGELFF.

V usage is TRBV2 and J usage is TRBJ1-5; weak D call: TRBD1 (5 bases). V was shortened by 6 bases and J by 7 bases, with 10 bases between the two germline ends. The CDR3 has 12 residues. Germline V gene data show CDR1 as SNHLY and CDR2 as FYNNEI. The DNA of the CDR3 is TGTGCCAGCAGAGGAGAGGGGCAGCCCCAGCATTTT. Amino acid sequence: CASRGEGQPQHF.

The rearrangement joins TRBV6-1 to TRBJ2-2, with D uncertain. The V gene lost 6 bases and the J gene lost 5 bases, with 13 bases spanning the gap. The CDR3 runs to 14 residues. Looked up from germline, CDR1 is MNHNS and CDR2 is SASEGT. CDR3 region: CASSLYIGTGELFF. The DNA of the CDR3 is TGTGCCAGCAGCCTCTACATCGGGACCGGGGAGCTGTTTTTT.

This clone appeared a few times. This chain uses TRBV7-8 with TRBJ1-2; D perhaps matches TRBD1 (5 bases). V lost 6 bases, J lost 8 bases, and 13 bases lay in between. This CDR3 has 12 amino acids. Germline V gene lookup returns CDR1 SGHVS and CDR2 FQNEAQ. The CDR3 here is CASSSMRGGYTF. In nucleotides, the CDR3 is TGTGCCAGCAGTTCAATGCGGGGCGGCTACACCTTC.

V gene TRBV19 combines with J gene TRBJ1-5; D perhaps matches TRBD1 (6 bases). Trimming cost V 6 bases and J 4 bases, with 19 bases left between them. The germline CDR1 and CDR2 sequences are LNHDA and SQIVND (reference sequence). The CDR3 consists of 16 residues. The CDR3 here is CASSSINPDRNQPQHF. The CDR3 coding sequence is TGTGCCAGTAGCAGTATAAACCCGGACAGAAATCAGCCCCAGCATTTT.

V usage is TRBV5-1 and J usage is TRBJ2-1; maybe TRBD2 (5 bases). This CDR3 is built from 15 residues. The V gene lost 2 bases and the J gene lost 4 bases, with 13 bases spanning the gap. Germline CDR1 and CDR2: SGHRS and YFSETQ. Written as DNA, the CDR3 is TGCGCCAGCAGCTTAGGTGGTTCGGGATACAATGAGCAGTTCTTC. Amino acids: CASSLGGSGYNEQFF.

This clone appeared once. This chain uses TRBV18 with TRBJ2-2, with TRBD1 matching over 7 bases. The CDR3 is 17 amino acids. Unmatched junction bases numbered 12, after V lost 6 bases and J lost 2 bases. CDR1 and CDR2 (germline): KGHSH, LQKENI. The CDR3 here is CASSPGGDSLNTGELFF. The CDR3 DNA sequence: TGTGCCAGCTCCCCAGGTGGGGACAGCTTAAACACCGGGGAGCTGTTTTTT.

The genes are TRBV30 and TRBJ2-5; 16 bases align to TRBD2. Germline CDR1 and CDR2: GTSNPN and SVGIG (reference sequence). V shed 4 bases and J 4 bases; nucleotides not matched to a gene: 12. There are 18 residues in the CDR3. CDR3 sequence (DNA): TGTGCCTGGAATAGTGCCGGGACTAGCGGGAGGGCTAGAGAGACCCAGTACTTC. Residues: CAWNSAGTSGRARETQYF. The variable domain in full, with the rest retrieved from reference TRBV30 and TRBJ2-5, is SQTIHQWPATLVQPVGSPLSLECTVEGTSNPNLYWYRQAAGRGLQLLFYSVGIGQISSEVPQNLSASRPQDRQFILSSKKLLLSDSGFYLCAWNSAGTSGRARETQYFGPGTRLLVL.